This TCR beta chain was documented in a study of technical replicates of blood from several donors. V lost 3 bases and J 4 bases, leaving 9 bases between the germline ends. The CDR3 runs 13 residues. CDR1 is SGHVS, CDR2 FNYEAQ, per germline. Profiled with immunoSEQ multiplex PCR; TCRdb holds only in-frame clones, not every one. This sample yields 95,000 to 100,000 clones, of which approximately 96% are seen a single time; 0.2% to 0.25% belongs to the top ten. Sequenced material: T cells isolated from PBMCs. This clonotype was sampled from a human donor in good health. The V and J genes are TRBV7-6 and TRBJ1-1, with TRBD1 as a possible D gene (6 bases). The DNA of the CDR3 is TGTGCCAGCAGCTTGGGGGCGGGCACTGAAGCTTTCTTT. Protein: CASSLGAGTEAFF.